This T cell receptor beta chain stems from a study of blood T cells in healthy people across ages. This CDR3 has 15 amino acids. The V gene lost 0 bases and the J gene lost 4 bases, with 12 bases spanning the gap. Germline CDR1 reads LNHNV; CDR2 reads YYDKDF (reference sequence). The table lists this clonotype with a few counts. Its antigen is not identified. Whole-study findings and limits: Diversity was estimated from one million T cells, and these estimates were considered underestimates.

Each individual donor underwent a draw of approximately 10 milliliters of peripheral blood. Together with a sample-barcoded 5' primer, a J-beta primer mix was included in a second PCR lasting roughly 6 to 12 cycles. MiXCR, applied by TCRdb to the 5' RACE reads, yields one record per CDR3 protein. The table lists 600,000 to 850,000 distinct CDR3 sequences, roughly 44% of them singletons, with roughly 20% in the top ten. The rearrangement uses TRBV15 and TRBJ1-1, with no clear D. This receptor was identified in a woman aged 55 to 70 in good health. The specimen was blood. The CDR3 protein is CATSRDRGMGTEAFF. As DNA, the CDR3 is TGTGCCACCAGCAGAGATCGGGGTATGGGCACTGAAGCTTTCTTT.